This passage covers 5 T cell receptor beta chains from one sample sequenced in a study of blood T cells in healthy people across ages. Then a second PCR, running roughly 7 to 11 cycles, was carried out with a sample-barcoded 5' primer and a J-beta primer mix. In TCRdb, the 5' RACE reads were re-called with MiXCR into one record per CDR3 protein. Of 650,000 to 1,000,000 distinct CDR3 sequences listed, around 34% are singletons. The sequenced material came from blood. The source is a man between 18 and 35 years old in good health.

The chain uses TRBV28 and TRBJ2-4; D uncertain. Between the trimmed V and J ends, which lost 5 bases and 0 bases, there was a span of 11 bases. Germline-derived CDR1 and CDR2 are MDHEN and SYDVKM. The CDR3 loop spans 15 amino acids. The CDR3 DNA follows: TGTGCCAGCAGTCCAGGACGGCAAGCCAAAAACATTCAGTACTTC. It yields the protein CASSPGRQAKNIQYF.

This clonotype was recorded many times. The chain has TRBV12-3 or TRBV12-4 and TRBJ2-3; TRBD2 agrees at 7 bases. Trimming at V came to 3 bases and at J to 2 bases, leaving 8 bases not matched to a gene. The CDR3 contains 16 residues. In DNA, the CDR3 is TGTGCCAGCAGTTTTCGCGCGGGGAGGGTCACAGATACGCAGTATTTT. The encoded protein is CASSFRAGRVTDTQYF.

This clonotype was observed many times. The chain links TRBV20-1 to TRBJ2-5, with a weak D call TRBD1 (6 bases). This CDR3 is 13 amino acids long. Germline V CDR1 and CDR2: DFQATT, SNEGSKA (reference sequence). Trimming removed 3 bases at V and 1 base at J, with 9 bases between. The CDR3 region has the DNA TGCAGTGCTAGGAGGGGGTCCCAAGAGACCCAGTACTTC. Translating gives CSARRGSQETQYF.

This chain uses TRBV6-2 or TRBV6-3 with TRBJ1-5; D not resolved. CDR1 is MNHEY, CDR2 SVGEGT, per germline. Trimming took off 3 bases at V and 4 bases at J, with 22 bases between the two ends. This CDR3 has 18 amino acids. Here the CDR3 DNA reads TGTGCCAGCAGTTATATGGCCAACAGCAACCATCAAAATCAGCCCCAGCATTTT. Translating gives CASSYMANSNHQNQPQHF.

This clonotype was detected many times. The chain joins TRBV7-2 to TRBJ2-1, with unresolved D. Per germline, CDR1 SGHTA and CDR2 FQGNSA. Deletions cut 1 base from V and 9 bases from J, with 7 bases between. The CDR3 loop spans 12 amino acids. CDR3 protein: CASSLVRAEQFF. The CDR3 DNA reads TGTGCCAGCAGCTTAGTTCGGGCTGAGCAGTTCTTC. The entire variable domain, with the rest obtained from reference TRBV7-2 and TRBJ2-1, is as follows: GAGVSQSPSNKVTEKGKDVELRCDPISGHTALYWYRQSLGQGLEFLIYFQGNSAPDKSGLPSDRFSAERTGGSVSTLTIQRTQQEDSAVYLCASSLVRAEQFFGPGTRLTVL.